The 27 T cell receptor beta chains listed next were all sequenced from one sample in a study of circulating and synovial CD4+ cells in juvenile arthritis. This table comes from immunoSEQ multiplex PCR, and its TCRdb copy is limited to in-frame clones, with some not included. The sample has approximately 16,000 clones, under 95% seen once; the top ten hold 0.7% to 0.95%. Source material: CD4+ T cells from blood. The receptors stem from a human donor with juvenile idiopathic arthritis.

CDR3 DNA sequence: TGCGCCAGCAGCTTAACAGCGGGAGTCTCCTACGAGCAGTACTTC. Its protein product is CASSLTAGVSYEQYF. The chain has TRBV5-1 and TRBJ2-7; 8 nucleotides match TRBD2. The germline V gene encodes CDR1 SGHRS and CDR2 YFSETQ. V lost 2 bases and J lost 0; bases outside the gene matches: 4. The CDR3 consists of 15 residues.

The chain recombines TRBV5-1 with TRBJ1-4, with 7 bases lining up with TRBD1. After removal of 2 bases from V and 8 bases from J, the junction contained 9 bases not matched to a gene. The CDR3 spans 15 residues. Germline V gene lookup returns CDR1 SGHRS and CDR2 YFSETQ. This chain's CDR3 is CASSLQGRVEEKLFF. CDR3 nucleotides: TGCGCCAGCAGCTTACAGGGGCGGGTAGAGGAAAAACTGTTTTTT.

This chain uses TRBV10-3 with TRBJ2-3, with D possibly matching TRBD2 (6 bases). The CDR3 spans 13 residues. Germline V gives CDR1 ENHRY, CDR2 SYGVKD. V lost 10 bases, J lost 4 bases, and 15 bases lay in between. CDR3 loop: CATSSGLADTQYF. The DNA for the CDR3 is TGTGCCACCAGCTCGGGACTTGCAGATACGCAGTATTTT.

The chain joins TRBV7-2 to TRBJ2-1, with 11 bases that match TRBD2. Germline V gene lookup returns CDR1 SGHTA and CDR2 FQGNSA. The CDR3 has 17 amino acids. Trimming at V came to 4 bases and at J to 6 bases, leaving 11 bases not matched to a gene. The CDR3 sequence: CASSSQGYGLAGNEQFF. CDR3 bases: TGTGCCAGCAGCTCCCAGGGATATGGACTAGCGGGCAATGAGCAGTTCTTC.

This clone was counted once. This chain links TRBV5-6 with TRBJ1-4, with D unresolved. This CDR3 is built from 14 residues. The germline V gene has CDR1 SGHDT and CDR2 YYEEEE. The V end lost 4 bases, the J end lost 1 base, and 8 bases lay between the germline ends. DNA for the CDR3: TGTGCCAGCAGCCCTACAGTAACTAATGAAAAACTGTTTTTT. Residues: CASSPTVTNEKLFF.

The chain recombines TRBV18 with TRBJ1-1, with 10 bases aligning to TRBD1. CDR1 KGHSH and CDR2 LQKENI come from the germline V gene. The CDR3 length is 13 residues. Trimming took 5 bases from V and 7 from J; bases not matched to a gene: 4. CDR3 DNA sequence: TGTGCCAGCTCAGGGACAGGGGCGGGTGAAGCTTTCTTT. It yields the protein CASSGTGAGEAFF.

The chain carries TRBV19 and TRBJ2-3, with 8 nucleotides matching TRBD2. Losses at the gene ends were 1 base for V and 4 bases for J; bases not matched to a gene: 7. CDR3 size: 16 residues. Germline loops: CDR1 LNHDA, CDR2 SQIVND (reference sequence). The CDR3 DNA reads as TGTGCCAGTAGTATAGTCGGGACTAGTTTGGCAGATACGCAGTATTTT. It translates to CASSIVGTSLADTQYF.

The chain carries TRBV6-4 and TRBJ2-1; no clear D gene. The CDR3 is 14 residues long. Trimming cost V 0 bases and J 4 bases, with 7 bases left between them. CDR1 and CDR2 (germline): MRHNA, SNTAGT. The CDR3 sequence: CASSDSAEYNEQFF. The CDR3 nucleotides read TGTGCCAGCAGTGACTCGGCAGAATACAATGAGCAGTTCTTC.

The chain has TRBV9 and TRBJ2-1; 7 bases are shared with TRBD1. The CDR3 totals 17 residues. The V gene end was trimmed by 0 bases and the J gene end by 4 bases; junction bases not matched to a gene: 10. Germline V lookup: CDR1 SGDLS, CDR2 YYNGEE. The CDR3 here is CASSVGFPGGIYNEQFF. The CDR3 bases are TGTGCCAGCAGCGTAGGATTCCCAGGGGGAATTTACAATGAGCAGTTCTTC. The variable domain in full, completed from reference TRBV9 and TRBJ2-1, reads DSGVTQTPKHLITATGQRVTLRCSPRSGDLSVYWYQQSLDQGLQFLIQYYNGEERAKGNILERFSAQQFPDLHSELNLSSLELGDSALYFCASSVGFPGGIYNEQFFGPGTRLTVL.

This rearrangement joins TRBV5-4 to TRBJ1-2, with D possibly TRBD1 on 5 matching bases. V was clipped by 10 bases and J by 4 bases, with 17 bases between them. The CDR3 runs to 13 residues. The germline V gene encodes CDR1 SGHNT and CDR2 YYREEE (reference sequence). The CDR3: CAARFPGGYGYTF. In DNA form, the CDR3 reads TGTGCCGCTCGTTTTCCCGGGGGCTATGGCTACACCTTC. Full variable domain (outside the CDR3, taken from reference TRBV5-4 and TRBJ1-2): ETGVTQSPTHLIKTRGQQVTLRCSSQSGHNTVSWYQQALGQGPQFIFQYYREEENGRGNFPPRFSGLQFPNYSSELNVNALELDDSALYLCAARFPGGYGYTFGSGTRLTVV.

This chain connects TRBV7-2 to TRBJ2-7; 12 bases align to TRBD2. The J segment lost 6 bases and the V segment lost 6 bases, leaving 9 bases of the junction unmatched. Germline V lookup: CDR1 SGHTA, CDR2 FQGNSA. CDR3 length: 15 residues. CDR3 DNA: TGTGCCAGCAGTCCTTCTAGCGGGAGGGTGCTCGAGCAGTACTTC. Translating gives CASSPSSGRVLEQYF.

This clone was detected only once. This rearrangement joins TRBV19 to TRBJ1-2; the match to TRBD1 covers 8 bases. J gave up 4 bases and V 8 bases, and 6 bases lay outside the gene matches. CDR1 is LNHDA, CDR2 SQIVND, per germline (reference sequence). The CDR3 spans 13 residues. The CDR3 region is CASLGTGGYGYTF. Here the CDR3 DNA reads TGTGCCAGTCTAGGGACAGGTGGCTATGGCTACACCTTC.

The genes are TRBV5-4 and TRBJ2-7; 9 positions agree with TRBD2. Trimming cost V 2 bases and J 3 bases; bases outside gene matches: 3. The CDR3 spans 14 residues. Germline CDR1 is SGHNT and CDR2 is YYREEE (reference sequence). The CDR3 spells CASSLRGRVYEQYF. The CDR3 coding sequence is TGTGCCAGCAGCTTACGCGGGAGGGTCTACGAGCAGTACTTC.

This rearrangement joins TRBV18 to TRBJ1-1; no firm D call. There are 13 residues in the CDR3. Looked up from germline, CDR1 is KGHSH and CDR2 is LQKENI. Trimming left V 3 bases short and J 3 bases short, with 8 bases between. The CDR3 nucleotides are TGTGCCAGCTCACCGAGGCGGGACACTGAAGCTTTCTTT. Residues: CASSPRRDTEAFF.

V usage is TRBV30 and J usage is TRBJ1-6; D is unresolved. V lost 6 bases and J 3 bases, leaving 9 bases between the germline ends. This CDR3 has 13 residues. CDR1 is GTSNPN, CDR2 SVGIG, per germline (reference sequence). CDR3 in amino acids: CACQHSYNSPLHF. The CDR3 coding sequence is TGTGCCTGCCAGCACAGCTATAATTCACCCCTCCACTTT.

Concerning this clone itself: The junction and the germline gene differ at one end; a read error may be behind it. In DNA, the CDR3 is TGTGCCAGCAGCCCCAGTTTAGCGGGGGCTCGTCACTTC. This translates into CASSPSLAGARHF. The V call is TRBV11-2, the J call TRBJ2-5; 9 bases line up with TRBD2. Germline loops: CDR1 SGHAT, CDR2 FQNNGV. The CDR3 is 13 residues long.

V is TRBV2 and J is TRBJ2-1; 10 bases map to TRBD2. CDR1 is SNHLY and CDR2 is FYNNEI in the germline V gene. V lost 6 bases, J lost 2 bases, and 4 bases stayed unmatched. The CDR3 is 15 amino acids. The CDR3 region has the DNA TGTGCCAGCAGATTGCTAGCGGGGGCCTACAATGAGCAGTTCTTC. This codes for CASRLLAGAYNEQFF. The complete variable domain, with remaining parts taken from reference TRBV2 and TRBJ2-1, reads EPEVTQTPSHQVTQMGQEVILRCVPISNHLYFYWYRQILGQKVEFLVSFYNNEISEKSEIFDDQFSVERPDGSNFTLKIRSTKLEDSAMYFCASRLLAGAYNEQFFGPGTRLTVL.

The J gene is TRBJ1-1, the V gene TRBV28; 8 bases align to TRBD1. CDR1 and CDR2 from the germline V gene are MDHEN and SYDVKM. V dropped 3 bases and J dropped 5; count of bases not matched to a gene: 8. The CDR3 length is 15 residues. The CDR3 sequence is CASSLETGAGTEAFF. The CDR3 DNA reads TGTGCCAGCAGTTTGGAGACAGGGGCGGGAACTGAAGCTTTCTTT.

Here the CDR3 DNA reads TGTGCCACCGGGGAAAATCGTCAGTATTTT. Translating it yields CATGENRQYF. The chain employs TRBV28 and TRBJ2-3; weak D call: TRBD2 (5 bases). CDR1 and CDR2 (germline): MDHEN, SYDVKM. Between the trimmed V and J ends, which lost 10 bases and 12 bases, there was a span of 14 bases. This CDR3 has 10 amino acids.

The CDR3 sequence: CASSHLGTSGTSTDTQYF. The CDR3 DNA follows: TGCGCCAGCAGCCATCTAGGGACTAGCGGGACTAGCACAGATACGCAGTATTTT. The rearrangement uses TRBV5-1 and TRBJ2-3; 13 bases fit TRBD2. CDR1 is SGHRS, CDR2 YFSETQ, per germline. This CDR3 is built from 18 residues. V lost 4 bases, J lost 0 bases, and 8 bases stayed unmatched.

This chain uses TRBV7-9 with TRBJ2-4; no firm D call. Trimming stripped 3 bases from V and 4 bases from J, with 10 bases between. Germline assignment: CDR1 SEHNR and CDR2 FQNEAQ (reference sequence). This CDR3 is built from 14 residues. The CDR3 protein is CASSFGTPKNIQYF. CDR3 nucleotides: TGTGCCAGCAGCTTTGGTACTCCAAAAAACATTCAGTACTTC. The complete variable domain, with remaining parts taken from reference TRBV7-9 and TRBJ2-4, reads DTGVSQNPRHKITKRGQNVTFRCDPISEHNRLYWYRQTLGQGPEFLTYFQNEAQLEKSRLLSDRFSAERPKGSFSTLEIQRTEQGDSAMYLCASSFGTPKNIQYFGAGTRLSVL.

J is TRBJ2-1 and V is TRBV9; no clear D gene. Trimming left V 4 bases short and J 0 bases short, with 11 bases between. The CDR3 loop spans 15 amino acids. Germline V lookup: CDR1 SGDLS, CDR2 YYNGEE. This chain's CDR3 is CASSYLEVSYNEQFF. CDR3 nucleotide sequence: TGTGCCAGCAGCTACCTAGAAGTCTCCTACAATGAGCAGTTCTTC. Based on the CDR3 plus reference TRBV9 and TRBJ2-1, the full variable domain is DSGVTQTPKHLITATGQRVTLRCSPRSGDLSVYWYQQSLDQGLQFLIQYYNGEERAKGNILERFSAQQFPDLHSELNLSSLELGDSALYFCASSYLEVSYNEQFFGPGTRLTVL.

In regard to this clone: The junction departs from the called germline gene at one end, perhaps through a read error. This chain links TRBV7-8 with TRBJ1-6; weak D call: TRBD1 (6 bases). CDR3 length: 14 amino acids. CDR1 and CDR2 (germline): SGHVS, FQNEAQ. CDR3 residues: CASSPGQYNSPLHF. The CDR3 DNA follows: TGTGCCAGCAGCCCAGGACAGTACAATTCCCCCCTCCACTTT.

CDR3 DNA: TGTGCCTGGAGTGTTGACAGGCCCTCTGGAAACACCATATATTTT. Translating it yields CAWSVDRPSGNTIYF. The chain joins TRBV30 to TRBJ1-3; possible D gene TRBD1, 6 bases. This CDR3 region has 15 residues. Between the trimmed V and J ends, which lost 0 bases and 0 bases, there was a span of 9 bases. Germline CDR1 and CDR2: GTSNPN and SVGIG (reference sequence).

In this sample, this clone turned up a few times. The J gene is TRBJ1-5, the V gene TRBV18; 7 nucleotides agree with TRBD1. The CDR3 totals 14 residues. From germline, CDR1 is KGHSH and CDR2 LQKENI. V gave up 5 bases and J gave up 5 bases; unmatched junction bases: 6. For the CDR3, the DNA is TGTGCCAGCTCATTCCAGGGGGATTATCAGCCCCAGCATTTT. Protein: CASSFQGDYQPQHF. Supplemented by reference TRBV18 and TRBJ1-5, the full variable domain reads NAGVMQNPRHLVRRRGQEARLRCSPMKGHSHVYWYRQLPEEGLKFMVYLQKENIIDESGMPKERFSAEFPKEGPSILRIQQVVRGDSAAYFCASSFQGDYQPQHFGDGTRLSIL.

CDR3 sequence: CASKSPLVAGGYNEQFF. The CDR3 DNA sequence: TGTGCCAGCAAATCTCCCCTTGTTGCCGGGGGCTACAATGAGCAGTTCTTC. The gene calls are TRBV27 and TRBJ2-1, with D possibly being TRBD2 (6 bases). Germline V gene lookup returns CDR1 MNHEY and CDR2 SMNVEV (reference sequence). The CDR3 consists of 17 residues. Trimming left V 7 bases short and J 3 bases short, with 22 bases between.

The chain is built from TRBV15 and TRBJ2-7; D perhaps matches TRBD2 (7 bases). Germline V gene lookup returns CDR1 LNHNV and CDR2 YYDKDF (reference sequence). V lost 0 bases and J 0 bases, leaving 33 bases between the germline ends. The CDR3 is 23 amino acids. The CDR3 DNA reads TGTGCCACCAGCAGAGATTCCCCATCCACGGGGGGCCTTGGGGCCCTAGTCTCCTACGAGCAGTACTTC. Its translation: CATSRDSPSTGGLGALVSYEQYF.